The sequence of this T cell receptor beta chain was determined in a study of lymphopenia after photon versus proton radiotherapy. The CDR3 has 15 residues. The V end lost 5 bases, the J end lost 0 bases, and 11 bases lay between the germline ends. CDR1 MDHEN and CDR2 SYDVKM come from the germline V gene. Using immunoSEQ multiplex PCR, the repertoire was profiled, and TCRdb retains in-frame clones only, with some absent. This sample carries roughly 38,000 clones, approximately 90% of them seen once, and the ten largest clones take roughly 15%. The J gene is TRBJ1-3, the V gene TRBV28; D not resolved. The specimen comprised peripheral blood, sampled from a patient treated with photon-based radiotherapy. The TCR comes from a man aged 55 to 70 with cholangiocarcinoma. CDR3 bases: TGTGCCAGCAGTGAACCCCGAAGCTCTGGAAACACCATATATTTT. Protein sequence: CASSEPRSSGNTIYF.